The next 22 T cell receptor beta chains were all read from a single sample in a study of T-cell memory formation after mild COVID-19. TCRdb re-derived calls from the 5' RACE reads in MiXCR, one entry per CDR3 protein. This table holds over 300,000 distinct CDR3 sequences, 20% to 25% found once. The source material was PBMCs or a T cell subset sorted from them (not recorded which). All receptors derive from a man younger than 35 who had mild COVID-19 (a few samples of this study predate the infection). Cell type and time point are not known.

The CDR3 spells CASSYSTVEGGGEQYF. The DNA for the CDR3 is TGTGCCAGCAGTTACTCGACGGTTGAGGGAGGCGGCGAGCAGTACTTC. The genes are TRBV6-2 or TRBV6-3 and TRBJ2-7, with D tentatively TRBD2 (6 bases). V shed 0 bases and J shed 6 bases, with 18 bases lying between them. From germline, CDR1 is MNHEY and CDR2 SVGEGT. This CDR3 comprises 16 residues.

This chain joins TRBV12-3 or TRBV12-4 and TRBJ2-7, with D hard to call. The CDR3 consists of 14 residues. V was pared by 6 bases and J by 3 bases, with 15 bases between. The CDR3 DNA follows: TGTGCCAGCAGACAATTAGGGTCCGTCTACGAGCAGTACTTC. Translated, it gives CASRQLGSVYEQYF.

In DNA, the CDR3 is TGCGCCAGCAGCCAGTGGCCGAATGAGCAGTTCTTC. It codes for CASSQWPNEQFF. The chain links TRBV4-3 to TRBJ2-1, with no clear D. Trimming took 3 bases from V and 7 from J, leaving 7 bases between them. Germline V gene lookup returns CDR1 LGHNA and CDR2 YSLEER. The CDR3 loop spans 12 amino acids.

The chain has TRBV20-1 and TRBJ2-1; 8 bases agree with TRBD2. The CDR3 has 13 residues. Germline trimming cut 6 bases from V and 7 bases from J; bases unmatched to any gene: 8. CDR1 DFQATT and CDR2 SNEGSKA come from the germline V gene (reference sequence). CDR3 coding DNA: TGCAGTGCGAACGAAGCGGGGGCTAATGAGCAGTTCTTC. Its translation: CSANEAGANEQFF.

The chain employs TRBV2 and TRBJ1-4, with a possible D match to TRBD1 (5 bases). Trimming took 7 bases from V and 6 from J, leaving 12 bases between them. Germline V gives CDR1 SNHLY, CDR2 FYNNEI. This CDR3 comprises 13 residues. This CDR3 is CASKGREYEKLFF. The CDR3 DNA reads TGTGCCAGCAAGGGCAGGGAATATGAAAAACTGTTTTTT.

This clonotype was detected a few times. The CDR3 region is CKPGTGVGYTF. The CDR3 nucleotides read TGCAAGCCTGGGACAGGGGTAGGCTACACCTTC. This sequence joins TRBV20-1 and TRBJ1-2; TRBD1 agrees at 10 bases. CDR3 length equals 11 residues. Germline-derived CDR1 and CDR2 are DFQATT and SNEGSKA (reference sequence).

This rearrangement joins TRBV11-3 to TRBJ2-3; 9 positions match TRBD2. The J segment lost 3 bases and the V segment lost 5 bases, leaving 12 bases of the junction unmatched. The CDR3 length is 17 residues. Looked up from germline, CDR1 is SGHNT and CDR2 is YENEEA. CDR3 region: CASSLRQGSGGTDTQYF. The CDR3 nucleotides are TGTGCCAGCAGCCTCCGACAGGGAAGCGGGGGGACAGATACGCAGTATTTT. The variable domain in full, with the rest retrieved from reference TRBV11-3 and TRBJ2-3, is EAGVVQSPRYKIIEKKQPVAFWCNPISGHNTLYWYLQNLGQGPELLIRYENEEAVDDSQLPKDRFSAERLKGVDSTLKIQPAELGDSAVYLCASSLRQGSGGTDTQYFGPGTRLTVL.

The chain employs TRBV7-9 and TRBJ2-3; no clear D gene. V lost 6 bases and J 0 bases, leaving 16 bases between the germline ends. This CDR3 is 16 amino acids long. From germline, CDR1 is SEHNR and CDR2 FQNEAQ (reference sequence). As DNA, the CDR3 is TGTGCCAGCAGTCCCCGCGGAGCGTCTAGCACAGATACGCAGTATTTT. Protein sequence: CASSPRGASSTDTQYF.

In this sample, this clonotype turned up a few times. This rearrangement joins TRBV5-1 to TRBJ2-3; 9 nucleotides line up with TRBD1. Trimming removed 4 bases from V and 10 bases from J; junction bases left unmatched: 19. The CDR3 has 17 residues. The germline CDR1 and CDR2 sequences are SGHRS and YFSETQ. The CDR3 DNA sequence: TGCGCCAGCAGCCGCAAATACCTTGGACAGGGGCCTCGCGCGCAGTATTTT. It translates to CASSRKYLGQGPRAQYF.

This clonotype has just a few counts. J is TRBJ2-3 and V is TRBV7-3, with D unresolved. The CDR3 totals 14 residues. Germline V CDR1 and CDR2: SGHTA, FQGTGA. V was cut by 3 bases and J by 6 bases, with 13 bases left in between. The chain's CDR3 is CASSFGSPPDTQYF. In DNA form, the CDR3 reads TGTGCCAGCAGCTTTGGTAGCCCCCCGGATACGCAGTATTTT.

This clonotype appeared a few times. The chain carries TRBV20-1 and TRBJ2-1; D unclear. Germline CDR1 is DFQATT and CDR2 is SNEGSKA (reference sequence). Trimming left V 7 bases short and J 12 bases short, with 16 bases between. The CDR3 has 11 residues. The CDR3, as DNA: TGCAGTGAGGCCTACGACAAGGGGCAGTTCTTC. Translation gives CSEAYDKGQFF.

This clonotype was counted only a few times. The chain combines TRBV4-1 with TRBJ2-2; 15 bases align to TRBD2. V was pared by 11 bases and J by 5 bases, with 9 bases of the junction left unmatched. The CDR3 is made up of 16 amino acids. Germline values: CDR1 MGHRA, CDR2 YSYEKL. CDR3 amino acids: CAGGTSGGKDTGELFF. In DNA form, the CDR3 reads TGCGCCGGCGGGACTAGCGGGGGGAAAGATACCGGGGAGCTGTTTTTT.

This clonotype was observed a handful of times. The rearrangement uses TRBV12-3 or TRBV12-4 and TRBJ2-1; 13 bases agree with TRBD2. The CDR3 spans 18 residues. The J segment lost 2 bases and the V segment lost 5 bases, leaving 9 bases of the junction unmatched. CDR3 DNA sequence: TGTGCCAGCAGTCCCGGGACTAGCGGGGATTTGGCCTACAATGAGCAGTTCTTC. It encodes CASSPGTSGDLAYNEQFF.

This clonotype has just a few counts. The chain couples TRBV29-1 to TRBJ1-1, with 8 nucleotides matching TRBD1. V was clipped by 6 bases and J by 1 base; unmatched bases: 7. The CDR3 covers 14 residues. In germline, CDR1 is SQVTM, CDR2 ANQGSEA. CDR3 sequence: CSVPTGDANTEAFF. The CDR3 DNA follows: TGCAGCGTGCCGACAGGGGACGCGAACACTGAAGCTTTCTTT.

This chain joins TRBV7-9 and TRBJ1-2; 8 bases fit TRBD1. V shed 6 bases, J shed 8 bases, and the junction held 5 bases outside the gene matches. The CDR3 contains 12 residues. Germline assignment: CDR1 SEHNR and CDR2 FQNEAQ (reference sequence). CDR3 bases: TGTGCCAGCAGGGACAGGGTTGAGGGCTACACCTTC. This gives the protein CASRDRVEGYTF.

The V call is TRBV4-2, the J call TRBJ2-3, with D unclear. CDR1 and CDR2 (germline): LGHNA, YNFKEQ. The CDR3 has 16 residues. Trimming shortened V by 1 base and J by 0 bases, and 11 bases separated the two germline ends. CDR3: CASSQVLASSTDTQYF. CDR3 sequence (DNA): TGTGCCAGCAGCCAAGTCTTGGCTAGTAGCACAGATACGCAGTATTTT.

This clonotype has more than one count but fewer than ten. The chain links TRBV7-2 to TRBJ1-2; D is perhaps TRBD1 (5 bases). The V end lost 1 base, the J end lost 5 bases, and 17 bases lay between the germline ends. The CDR3 is 16 residues long. The germline V gene has CDR1 SGHTA and CDR2 FQGNSA. CDR3 sequence: CASSLVGGAWKYGYTF. As DNA, the CDR3 is TGTGCCAGCAGCTTAGTGGGAGGGGCTTGGAAATATGGCTACACCTTC.

The chain couples TRBV29-1 to TRBJ2-1, with D maybe TRBD1 (6 bases). CDR1 and CDR2 from the germline V gene are SQVTM and ANQGSEA. This CDR3 region has 13 residues. Trimming removed 4 bases from V and 7 bases from J, with 14 bases in between. In nucleotides, the CDR3 is TGCAGCGTTGGAACAGGGCTTTTAAATGAGCAGTTCTTC. Protein product: CSVGTGLLNEQFF.

The sample holds a few counts of this clonotype. This chain joins TRBV20-1 and TRBJ1-2; weak D call: TRBD1 (5 bases). Per the germline V gene, CDR1 is DFQATT and CDR2 is SNEGSKA (reference sequence). Between the trimmed V and J ends, which lost 0 bases and 8 bases, there was a span of 10 bases. The CDR3 consists of 12 residues. The CDR3 spells CSARDRGWGYTF. CDR3 in DNA: TGCAGTGCTAGAGATCGGGGCTGGGGCTACACCTTC.

About this clonotype itself: This is likely a read error, given that the CDR3 carries no conserved phenylalanine or tryptophan at its end. The chain couples TRBV6-2 or TRBV6-3 to TRBJ1-2, with D unclear. Germline V gives CDR1 MNHEY, CDR2 SVGEGT. This CDR3 region has 13 residues. V lost 8 bases and J 2 bases, leaving 12 bases between the germline ends. DNA for the CDR3: TGTGCCAGCCTCCGCTCCGGGAACTATGGCTACACCTTA. It encodes CASLRSGNYGYTL.

The V and J genes are TRBV12-3 or TRBV12-4 and TRBJ1-4; 8 bases match TRBD1. Unmatched junction bases numbered 9, after V lost 5 bases and J lost 10 bases. CDR3 size: 14 residues. CDR3 in amino acids: CASSPQGAGRKLFF. The CDR3 nucleotides are TGTGCCAGCAGTCCGCAGGGGGCTGGAAGAAAACTGTTTTTT.

This chain uses TRBV7-2 with TRBJ1-5; D is uncertain. The germline V gene has CDR1 SGHTA and CDR2 FQGNSA. The V end lost 4 bases, the J end lost 5 bases, and 9 bases lay between the germline ends. The CDR3 length is 13 residues. The CDR3 region has the DNA TGTGCCAGCAGCTCCTGGGAGGATCAGCCCCAGCATTTT. Protein: CASSSWEDQPQHF.